These 20 T cell receptor beta chains came from one sample sequenced in a study of T cells in women clearing cervical HPV infection. The assay was immunoSEQ multiplex PCR, and TCRdb's table has in-frame clones only and misses some. Its listing shows under 20,000 clones. Sequencing was performed on blood buffy coat. The source of these receptors is a woman aged 18-69 years with a cervical HPV16 infection that either progressed to CIN3+ or cleared (not recorded which).

A remark on this clone: The read ends 3 residues early relative to the CDR3; the germline J gene fills the gap. V gene TRBV19 combines with J gene TRBJ1-2, with D possibly matching TRBD1 (5 bases). This CDR3 spans 15 amino acids. Germline V gene sequence: CDR1 LNHDA, CDR2 SQIVND (reference sequence). The V gene lost 6 bases and the J gene lost 7 bases, with 21 bases spanning the gap. The CDR3 bases that were read are TGTGCCAGTAGCTTCCAGATATCAGGGCCAGGTGGC. Protein product: CASSFQISGPGG. The full CDR3 sequence reads CASSFQISGPGGYTF.

The covered CDR3 bases are TGTGCCAGCAGTTTCTCGGGGGGCCTAGGCACCGGGGAG. As protein: CASSFSGGLGTGE. The whole CDR3 protein reads CASSFSGGLGTGELFF. The chain employs TRBV28 and TRBJ2-2; the D gene is possibly TRBD2 (7 bases). The CDR3 end falls 3 residues outside the read, so it is completed with the germline J gene. The CDR3 is 16 amino acids. Germline V gene data show CDR1 as MDHEN and CDR2 as SYDVKM. V was shortened by 3 bases and J by 4 bases, with 15 bases between the two germline ends.

With regard to this clone: The read falls 3 residues short of the CDR3 end, and the missing part is taken from the germline J gene. This rearrangement joins TRBV14 to TRBJ2-3; D not resolved. V lost 3 bases, J lost 6 bases, and 7 bases lay in between. Germline-derived CDR1 and CDR2 are SGHDN and FVKESK. This CDR3 region has 12 residues. CDR3 bases read: TGTGCCAGCAGCCAGGCCCGTGATACG. It is translated as CASSQARDT. The complete CDR3 sequence is CASSQARDTQYF.

The CDR3 bases that were read are TGTGCCAGCAGCTTAGTAGGCGGGGGTCCAGATACG. Protein product: CASSLVGGGPDT. The entire CDR3 protein reads CASSLVGGGPDTQYF. The rearrangement links TRBV7-6 to TRBJ2-3, with 7 bases fitting TRBD2. The CDR3 goes on 3 residues after the read ends, and that part is filled in from the germline J gene. CDR3 length: 15 amino acids. Germline V CDR1 and CDR2: SGHVS, FNYEAQ. V was clipped by 1 base and J by 4 bases; unmatched bases: 5.

A word on this clone: The read is 3 residues too short to cover the CDR3 end, so that end is filled in from the germline J gene. V and J are TRBV6-2 or TRBV6-3 and TRBJ1-1; D unresolved. The CDR3 covers 11 residues. CDR1 is MNHEY and CDR2 is SVGEGT in the germline V gene. Incomplete CDR3 DNA: TGTGCCAGCAGTGCACTTGATATA. Encoded protein: CASSALDI. In full, the CDR3 is CASSALDIAFF.

A word on this clone: The read gets to within 3 residues of the CDR3 end, and the germline J gene fills in the rest. This chain uses TRBV29-1 with TRBJ1-2, with 8 bases that match TRBD1. The length of the CDR3 is 14 residues. CDR1 SQVTM and CDR2 ANQGSEA come from the germline V gene. The CDR3: CSVPGQESSMRYTF. The part of the CDR3 DNA that was read is TGCAGCGTCCCGGGACAGGAGAGTTCTATGCGC.

About this clone: The CDR3 end lies 3 residues beyond the end of the read and is filled in from the germline J gene. This chain links TRBV6-1 with TRBJ2-1; TRBD2 aligns across 7 bases. Trimming took 0 bases from V and 9 from J; bases not matched to a gene: 14. Germline V gene data show CDR1 as MNHNS and CDR2 as SASEGT. CDR3 length equals 17 residues. The CDR3 protein is CASSEAARTFGGGEQFF. Partial CDR3 DNA: TGTGCCAGCAGTGAAGCGGCTAGGACCTTCGGCGGGGGTGAG.

As regards this clone: Sequencing ends 3 residues short of the CDR3 end; the germline J gene provides the rest. J is TRBJ1-2 and V is TRBV20-1, with a possible D match to TRBD1 (5 bases). Germline values: CDR1 DFQATT, CDR2 SNEGSKA (reference sequence). This CDR3 has 14 residues. The CDR3 sequence is CSAILKGARNDYTF. CDR3 DNA (partial): TGCAGTGCTATTTTAAAAGGGGCAAGGAATGAC.

A note on this clone: The missing CDR3 end, 3 residues past where the read stops, is filled in from the germline J gene. The chain links TRBV19 to TRBJ1-2, with a weak D call TRBD1 (6 bases). Germline V gene sequence: CDR1 LNHDA, CDR2 SQIVND (reference sequence). The CDR3 runs 13 residues. The part of the CDR3 DNA that was read is TGTGCCAGTAGTATAGACAGGGGCTACGAC. Amino acid sequence: CASSIDRGYD. The entire CDR3 reads CASSIDRGYDYTF.

CDR3 DNA (partial): TGCAGTGCTCCGAACGACAGGACTTACAACTATGGC. Amino acid sequence: CSAPNDRTYNYG. The CDR3 as a whole reads CSAPNDRTYNYGYTF. The rearrangement links TRBV20-1 to TRBJ1-2, with a weak D call TRBD1 (6 bases). The read is 3 residues too short to cover the CDR3 end, so that end is filled in from the germline J gene. The CDR3 loop spans 15 amino acids. V lost 5 bases and J 2 bases, leaving 18 bases between the germline ends. Germline V gives CDR1 DFQATT, CDR2 SNEGSKA (reference sequence).

For this clone: The CDR3 end falls 3 residues outside the read, so it is completed with the germline J gene. The chain carries TRBV20-1 and TRBJ2-7; perhaps TRBD2 as D (6 bases). Trimming shortened V by 2 bases and J by 2 bases, and 10 bases separated the two germline ends. Germline V CDR1 and CDR2: DFQATT, SNEGSKA (reference sequence). The CDR3 covers 13 residues. This CDR3 is CSARQGLTYEQYF. The CDR3 DNA, read in part, is TGCAGTGCTAGACAGGGACTGACCTACGAG.

Turning to this clone: Read data end 3 residues before the CDR3 end; the end is taken from the germline J gene. The rearrangement joins TRBV7-6 to TRBJ2-3; 8 bases are shared with TRBD2. Germline V CDR1 and CDR2: SGHVS, FNYEAQ. The CDR3 runs 16 residues. Unmatched junction bases numbered 4, after V lost 0 bases and J lost 2 bases. The part of the CDR3 DNA that was read is TGTGCCAGCAGCTTAGCGCAAGCGGGGGACACAGATACG. This gives the protein CASSLAQAGDTDT. The whole CDR3 reads CASSLAQAGDTDTQYF.

As for this clone: Read data end 3 residues before the CDR3 end; the end is taken from the germline J gene. V gene TRBV20-1 combines with J gene TRBJ1-2, with TRBD1 as a possible D gene (5 bases). V lost 5 bases and J 3 bases, leaving 13 bases between the germline ends. Germline V gene sequence: CDR1 DFQATT, CDR2 SNEGSKA (reference sequence). The CDR3 has 13 amino acids. The DNA read from the CDR3 is TGCAGTGCTCCTTTCCCCAGGGACTATGGC. Residues: CSAPFPRDYG. The full CDR3 protein reads CSAPFPRDYGYTF.

About this clone: The read is 3 residues too short to cover the CDR3 end, so that end is filled in from the germline J gene. The V gene is TRBV2, the J gene TRBJ2-5; 14 positions agree with TRBD2. The CDR3 runs 15 residues. V trimming: 5 bases; J trimming: 3 bases; junction bases outside the gene matches: 2. CDR1 and CDR2 from the germline V gene are SNHLY and FYNNEI. Incomplete CDR3 DNA: TGTGCCAGCAGTAAGGGACTAGCGGGGGAAGAGACC. It yields the protein CASSKGLAGEET. The full CDR3 sequence reads CASSKGLAGEETQYF.

Remarks on this clone: Sequencing ends 3 residues short of the CDR3 end; the germline J gene provides the rest. The genes are TRBV5-1 and TRBJ2-2, with D possibly being TRBD2 (7 bases). The length of the CDR3 is 14 residues. The germline gives CDR1 SGHRS, CDR2 YFSETQ. V lost 10 bases, J lost 7 bases, and 20 bases lay in between. This CDR3 is CASRGGALDGELFF. The sequenced part of the CDR3 DNA is TGCGCCTCTCGAGGGGGGGCACTGGACGGGGAG.

A remark on this clone: The read finishes 3 residues shy of the CDR3 end, and the germline J gene is used to complete it. V is TRBV7-3 and J is TRBJ1-2; possibly TRBD1 for D (5 bases). The CDR3 extends over 15 amino acids. The V and J ends lost 2 bases and 2 bases respectively, with 12 bases between them. The V gene's germline CDR1 is SGHTA and CDR2 FQGTGA. The CDR3 region is CASSLGVGGNYGYTF. The DNA read from the CDR3 is TGTGCCAGCAGCTTAGGGGTCGGGGGGAACTATGGC. The full variable domain, rest sourced from reference TRBV7-3 and TRBJ1-2, is GAGVSQTPSNKVTEKGKYVELRCDPISGHTALYWYRQSLGQGPEFLIYFQGTGAADDSGLPNDRFFAVRPEGSVSTLKIQRTERGDSAVYLCASSLGVGGNYGYTFGSGTRLTVV.

Concerning this clone itself: The CDR3 is cut off 3 residues early in the read; its end comes from the germline J gene. The chain recombines TRBV11-2 with TRBJ2-7; D perhaps matches TRBD2 (6 bases). The length of the CDR3 is 13 residues. V lost 8 bases, J lost 2 bases, and 13 bases lay in between. Germline lookup yields CDR1 SGHAT and CDR2 FQNNGV. This chain's CDR3 is CASSEGKPYEQYF. Partial CDR3 DNA: TGTGCCAGCTCGGAGGGGAAACCCTACGAG. The complete variable domain, with remaining parts taken from reference TRBV11-2 and TRBJ2-7, reads EAGVAQSPRYKIIEKRQSVAFWCNPISGHATLYWYQQILGQGPKLLIQFQNNGVVDDSQLPKDRFSAERLKGVDSTLKIQPAKLEDSAVYLCASSEGKPYEQYFGPGTRLTVT.

About this clone itself: The sequenced fragment ends 3 residues before the CDR3 boundary, so the rest is inferred from the germline J gene. This chain uses TRBV10-3 with TRBJ2-1; TRBD1 agrees at 8 bases. In germline, CDR1 is ENHRY, CDR2 SYGVKD. The CDR3 has 15 residues. The junction had 8 bases not matched to a gene; V was cut back by 5 bases and J by 5 bases. The part of the CDR3 DNA that was read is TGTGCCATCAGTCTTGGACAGGGACTCGACAATGAG. This sequence encodes CAISLGQGLDNE. The CDR3 as a whole reads CAISLGQGLDNEQFF.

A remark on this clone: The read comes to an end 3 residues before the CDR3 does, leaving the germline J gene to fill in the end. This chain uses TRBV28 with TRBJ1-2; 9 bases line up with TRBD1. CDR1 is MDHEN, CDR2 SYDVKM, per germline. The CDR3 runs 15 residues. The V segment lost 5 bases and the J segment 5 bases; nucleotides outside the gene matches: 9. The CDR3 reads CASSKTGTGIYGYTF. The sequenced CDR3 bases are TGTGCCAGCAGTAAAACCGGGACAGGGATATATGGC.

Comment on this clone: With the read ending 3 residues before the CDR3 end, the germline J gene is used to fill in that end. The chain carries TRBV10-1 and TRBJ2-1; TRBD2 matches 13 bases. The CDR3 loop spans 17 amino acids. Germline V CDR1 and CDR2: WNHNN, SYGVQD (reference sequence). Losses at the gene ends were 0 bases for V and 3 bases for J; bases not matched to a gene: 2. The CDR3 DNA, read in part, is TGCGCCAGCAGTGAGTCTAGACTAGCGGGGGGCTACAATGAG. Translated, it gives CASSESRLAGGYNE. The entire CDR3 protein is CASSESRLAGGYNEQFF.